These 9 T cell receptor beta chains originate from one sample sequenced in a study of T-cell memory formation after mild COVID-19. Using its own MiXCR run on the 5' RACE reads, TCRdb lists one record per CDR3 protein. Among some 320,000 distinct CDR3 sequences, roughly 15% were seen once, and the ten largest hold 20% to 25%. Sequencing was performed on PBMCs or a T cell subset sorted from them (not recorded which). All receptors derive from a man younger than 30 who had mild COVID-19 (a few samples of this study predate the infection). Cell type and time point are not known.

This clonotype was counted only a few times. The chain carries TRBV7-2 and TRBJ2-7; D not resolved. V lost 0 bases to trimming and J lost 5 bases, with 14 bases between them. CDR1 is SGHTA, CDR2 FQGNSA, per germline. The CDR3 has 15 residues. The CDR3: CASSLAVAVYHEQYF. CDR3 in DNA: TGTGCCAGCAGCTTAGCGGTGGCAGTTTATCACGAGCAGTACTTC.

The V and J genes are TRBV12-3 or TRBV12-4 and TRBJ2-3; 9 bases fit TRBD2. V shed 2 bases and J 1 base; nucleotides not matched to a gene: 4. This CDR3 region has 16 residues. The CDR3 region has the DNA TGTGCCAGCAGTTTACCACAGCGGGGGGGCACAGATACGCAGTATTTT. Amino acid sequence: CASSLPQRGGTDTQYF.

This clonotype was detected a few times. The genes are TRBV7-3 and TRBJ2-1; 7 positions match TRBD2. This CDR3 spans 15 amino acids. Trimming took 7 bases from V and 7 from J; bases not matched to a gene: 13. Germline assignment: CDR1 SGHTA and CDR2 FQGTGA. The CDR3 loop is CASTEGAGSGNEQFF. The CDR3 nucleotides are TGTGCCAGCACCGAAGGGGCCGGTAGCGGGAATGAGCAGTTCTTC. The whole variable domain, filled in from reference TRBV7-3 and TRBJ2-1, reads GAGVSQTPSNKVTEKGKYVELRCDPISGHTALYWYRQSLGQGPEFLIYFQGTGAADDSGLPNDRFFAVRPEGSVSTLKIQRTERGDSAVYLCASTEGAGSGNEQFFGPGTRLTVL.

This rearrangement joins TRBV28 to TRBJ1-1; no clear D gene. V lost 3 bases to trimming and J lost 7 bases, with 6 bases between them. CDR1 is MDHEN and CDR2 is SYDVKM in the germline V gene. There are 11 residues in the CDR3. The CDR3 bases are TGTGCCAGCAGTTTTAGCTTTGAAGCTTTCTTT. Translating gives CASSFSFEAFF.

This clonotype was observed a few times. This chain links TRBV6-5 with TRBJ1-1; 11 bases agree with TRBD1. CDR3 length: 15 residues. Germline trimming cut 6 bases from V and 1 base from J; bases unmatched to any gene: 4. The germline CDR1 and CDR2 sequences are MNHEY and SVGAGI. The DNA for the CDR3 is TGTGCCAGCAGGTGGGACAGGGGGTGGAACACTGAAGCTTTCTTT. It encodes CASRWDRGWNTEAFF.

This clonotype was observed a few times. The chain combines TRBV5-1 with TRBJ1-1; the D is unclear. Trimming pared 4 bases from V and 1 base from J, leaving 11 bases between. This CDR3 region has 14 residues. Per germline, CDR1 SGHRS and CDR2 YFSETQ. Here the CDR3 DNA reads TGCGCCAGCAGCCGTTCCACAGAGAACACTGAAGCTTTCTTT. Protein sequence: CASSRSTENTEAFF.

This clonotype has just a few counts. This chain uses TRBV5-1 with TRBJ2-5; D unresolved. V was shortened by 0 bases and J by 5 bases, with 8 bases between the two germline ends. There are 13 residues in the CDR3. CDR1 and CDR2 (germline): SGHRS, YFSETQ. The CDR3 protein is CASSLEVAETQYF. Here the CDR3 DNA reads TGCGCCAGCAGCTTGGAGGTGGCTGAGACCCAGTACTTC.

This clonotype came up many times. V usage is TRBV20-1 and J usage is TRBJ2-3; possible D gene TRBD1, 5 bases. The germline CDR1 and CDR2 sequences are DFQATT and SNEGSKA (reference sequence). V lost 5 bases, J lost 6 bases, and 12 bases lay in between. The CDR3 has 12 residues. The CDR3 nucleotides are TGCAGTGCTGTTAAGGGGTTGGATACGCAGTATTTT. The encoded protein is CSAVKGLDTQYF.

This chain connects TRBV6-5 to TRBJ1-2, with TRBD1 identical over 7 bases. Trimming took 6 bases from V and 3 from J; bases not matched to a gene: 10. This CDR3 contains 15 residues. Germline V CDR1 and CDR2: MNHEY, SVGAGI. The CDR3, as DNA: TGTGCCAGCAGAATCTCAGGGGGGTCGGACTATGGCTACACCTTC. It is translated as CASRISGGSDYGYTF.